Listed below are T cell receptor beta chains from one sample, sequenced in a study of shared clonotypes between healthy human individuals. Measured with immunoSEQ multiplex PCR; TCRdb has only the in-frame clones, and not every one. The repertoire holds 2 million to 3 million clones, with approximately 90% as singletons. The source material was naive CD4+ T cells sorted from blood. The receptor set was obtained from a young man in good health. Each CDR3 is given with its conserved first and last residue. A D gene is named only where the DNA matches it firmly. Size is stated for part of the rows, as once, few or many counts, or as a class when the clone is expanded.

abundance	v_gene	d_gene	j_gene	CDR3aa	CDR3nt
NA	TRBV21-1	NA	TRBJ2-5	CASSVFRAREGQETQYF	TGTGCCAGCAGCGTTTTCCGGGCCCGGGAGGGGCAAGAGACCCAGTACTTC
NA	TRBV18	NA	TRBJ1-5	CASSPGFGGDQPQHF	TGTGCCAGCTCACCTGGATTTGGGGGAGATCAGCCCCAGCATTTT
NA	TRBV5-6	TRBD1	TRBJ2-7	CASSPPGGAGYEQYF	TGTGCCAGCAGCCCTCCAGGGGGCGCCGGCTACGAGCAGTACTTC
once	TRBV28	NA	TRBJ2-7	CASRLGSYEQYF	TGTGCCAGCAGGCTGGGGTCTTACGAGCAGTACTTC
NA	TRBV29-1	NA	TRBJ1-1	CSVEGRQMNTEAFF	TGCAGCGTTGAAGGACGGCAGATGAACACTGAAGCTTTCTTT
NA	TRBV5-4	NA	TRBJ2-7	CASSTVAGPEQYF	TGTGCCAGCAGCACTGTCGCGGGGCCAGAGCAGTACTTC
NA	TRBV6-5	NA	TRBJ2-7	CASSYSSGGVYEQYF	TGTGCCAGCAGTTACTCGAGCGGAGGTGTATACGAGCAGTACTTC
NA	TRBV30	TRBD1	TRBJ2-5	CAWGGDRGAVAQYF	TGTGCCTGGGGAGGGGACAGGGGGGCAGTGGCCCAGTACTTC
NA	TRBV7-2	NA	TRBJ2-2	CASSLVRGRLAGELFF	TGTGCCAGCAGCTTAGTAAGGGGAAGGCTCGCCGGGGAGCTGTTTTTT
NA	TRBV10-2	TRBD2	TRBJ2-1	CASRWTSGPRDEQFF	TGCGCCAGCAGGTGGACTAGCGGGCCTCGGGATGAGCAGTTCTTC
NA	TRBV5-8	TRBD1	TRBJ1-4	CASSLGDGTGSEKLFF	TGTGCCAGCAGCTTGGGGGACGGGACAGGGAGTGAAAAACTGTTTTTT
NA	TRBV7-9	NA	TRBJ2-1	CASSLVLREQFF	TGTGCCAGCAGCTTAGTCCTTCGGGAGCAGTTCTTC
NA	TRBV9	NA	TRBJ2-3	CASSIAGTDTQYF	TGTGCCAGCAGCATAGCCGGCACAGATACGCAGTATTTT
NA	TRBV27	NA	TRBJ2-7	CASSTRTASYEQYF	TGTGCCAGCAGCACCCGGACAGCCTCCTACGAGCAGTACTTC
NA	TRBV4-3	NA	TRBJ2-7	CASSQGSRLTDEQYF	TGCGCCAGCAGCCAAGGGAGCAGGCTGACGGACGAGCAGTACTTC
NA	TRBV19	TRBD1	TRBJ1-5	CASMQGALSNQPQHF	TGTGCCAGTATGCAGGGGGCGCTTAGCAATCAGCCCCAGCATTTT
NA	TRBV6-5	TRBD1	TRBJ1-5	CASSPGTVSNQPQHF	TGTGCCAGCAGCCCCGGGACAGTTAGCAATCAGCCCCAGCATTTT